The rows below give T cell receptor beta chains drawn from one sample of a study of prognosis after radiotherapy for stage I lung cancer. TCRdb reprocessed the multiplex PCR reads with MiXCR, giving one entry per CDR3 protein. The sample lists around 21,000 distinct CDR3 sequences; roughly 47% were seen once. Sequenced material: PBMCs, taken before or after stereotactic body radiation therapy (not recorded which). These receptors all come from a donor over 45 with non-small cell lung cancer. Both conserved end residues are part of each CDR3. D genes are given only for firm matches. Rows may omit the clone size; those that give it use once, few, many or a size class.

D: NA
V: TRBV6-5
J: TRBJ2-3
size: medium-sized
CDR3: CASSLGDTDTQYF
DNA: TGTGCCAGCAGTTTGGGTGACACAGATACGCAGTATTTT

D: TRBD2
V: TRBV5-1
J: TRBJ2-7
size: NA
CDR3: CASSGEGKRSYEQYF
DNA: TGCGCCAGCAGTGGGGAGGGGAAGAGGTCCTACGAGCAGTACTTC

D: TRBD1
V: TRBV5-1
J: TRBJ2-7
size: many
CDR3: CASSYTGGLSYEQYF
DNA: TGCGCCAGCAGTTATACAGGGGGCCTCTCCTACGAGCAGTACTTC

D: TRBD2
V: TRBV11-3
J: TRBJ2-7
size: many
CDR3: CASPRTTGLAEPYEQYF
DNA: TGTGCCAGCCCAAGGACGACTGGGCTAGCGGAGCCCTACGAGCAGTACTTC

D: TRBD2
V: TRBV27
J: TRBJ2-7
size: NA
CDR3: CSSSFSGGRSHEQYF
DNA: TGTTCCAGCAGTTTCTCGGGCGGGAGATCACACGAGCAGTACTTC

D: TRBD1
V: TRBV28
J: TRBJ2-5
size: NA
CDR3: CANSFGTESQETQYF
DNA: TGTGCCAACAGTTTTGGGACAGAGAGCCAAGAGACCCAGTACTTC

D: TRBD2
V: TRBV6-2/TRBV6-3
J: TRBJ2-7
size: NA
CDR3: CASSTGLAGAYDQYF
DNA: TGTGCCAGCAGCACGGGACTAGCGGGAGCCTATGATCAGTACTTC

D: NA
V: TRBV12-3/TRBV12-4
J: TRBJ1-5
size: many
CDR3: CASSLAGLGNQPQHF
DNA: TGTGCCAGCAGTTTAGCGGGGCTCGGCAATCAGCCCCAGCATTTT

D: NA
V: TRBV9
J: TRBJ1-6
size: once
CDR3: CASSSGGGGDSPLHF
DNA: TGTGCCAGCAGCTCCGGGGGGGGGGGGGATTCACCCCTCCACTTT

D: NA
V: TRBV6-2/TRBV6-3
J: TRBJ2-2
size: NA
CDR3: CASTVGTPNTGELFF
DNA: TGTGCCAGCACCGTTGGGACACCGAACACCGGGGAGCTGTTTTTT

D: NA
V: TRBV7-9
J: TRBJ2-7
size: NA
CDR3: CASSLLSAGTYEQYF
DNA: TGTGCCAGCAGCTTACTTTCAGCAGGAACGTACGAGCAGTACTTC

D: NA
V: TRBV6-2/TRBV6-3
J: TRBJ2-3
size: medium-sized
CDR3: CASSYSDTDTQYF
DNA: TGTGCCAGCAGTTACTCGGACACAGATACGCAGTATTTT

D: TRBD2
V: TRBV6-1
J: TRBJ2-2
size: NA
CDR3: CASRIGRAAGELFF
DNA: TGTGCCAGCAGGATCGGGAGGGCCGCCGGGGAGCTTTTTTTT

D: NA
V: TRBV11-3
J: TRBJ2-2
size: medium-sized
CDR3: CASSVDTSRELFF
DNA: TGTGCCAGCAGCGTAGACACGAGTAGGGAGCTGTTTTTT

D: TRBD1
V: TRBV5-1
J: TRBJ2-5
size: NA
CDR3: CASSPGQGVQETQYF
DNA: TGCGCCAGCAGCCCCGGACAGGGAGTGCAAGAGACCCAGTACTTC

D: NA
V: TRBV12-3/TRBV12-4
J: TRBJ2-1
size: NA
CDR3: CASSPGSGSDNEQFF
DNA: TGTGCCAGCAGCCCCGGATCCGGTAGCGACAATGAGCAGTTCTTC

D: NA
V: TRBV5-6
J: TRBJ2-1
size: many
CDR3: CASSLGGSVSEQFF
DNA: TGTGCCAGCAGCTTGGGTGGCTCAGTGAGTGAGCAGTTCTTC

D: TRBD2
V: TRBV7-3
J: TRBJ2-1
size: NA
CDR3: CASSFLAGVWNEQFF
DNA: TGTGCCAGCAGTTTCCTAGCGGGAGTATGGAATGAGCAGTTCTTC

D: TRBD2
V: TRBV18
J: TRBJ2-2
size: many
CDR3: CASSPGSGRAGAGELFF
DNA: TGTGCCAGCTCACCAGGTAGCGGGAGGGCCGGAGCCGGGGAGCTGTTTTTT

D: NA
V: TRBV27
J: TRBJ1-5
size: many
CDR3: CASGWGSNQPQHF
DNA: TGTGCCAGCGGATGGGGTAGCAATCAGCCCCAGCATTTT

D: TRBD1
V: TRBV4-2
J: TRBJ1-1
size: many
CDR3: CASSRGRQGGNTEAFF
DNA: TGTGCCAGCAGCCGCGGTCGACAGGGAGGCAACACTGAAGCTTTCTTT

D: NA
V: TRBV11-2
J: TRBJ2-7
size: many
CDR3: CASSLTDATYEQYF
DNA: TGTGCCAGCAGCTTGACCGACGCCACCTACGAGCAGTACTTC

D: NA
V: TRBV6-1
J: TRBJ2-7
size: NA
CDR3: CASSRFHHAGRPVEQYF
DNA: TGTGCCAGCAGTCGCTTCCACCACGCGGGACGGCCGGTCGAGCAGTACTTC

D: NA
V: TRBV6-1
J: TRBJ2-5
size: many
CDR3: CASTTSGLEIETQYF
DNA: TGTGCCAGCACCACGTCAGGGTTGGAGATAGAGACCCAGTACTTC

D: NA
V: TRBV28
J: TRBJ2-7
size: NA
CDR3: CACRPGGPYEHYF
DNA: TGTGCCTGCAGACCCGGGGGGCCCTACGAGCATTACTTC

D: TRBD1
V: TRBV10-3
J: TRBJ1-4
size: NA
CDR3: CDISETPGGEKLFF
DNA: TGTGACATCAGTGAGACGCCAGGGGGTGAAAAACTGTTTTTT

D: TRBD1
V: TRBV4-2
J: TRBJ1-1
size: NA
CDR3: CASSPGQVGLTEAFF
DNA: TGTGCCAGCAGCCCTGGACAGGTGGGCCTCACTGAAGCTTTCTTT

D: TRBD2
V: TRBV20-1
J: TRBJ2-7
size: many
CDR3: CSARDPRLAGGEQYF
DNA: TGCAGTGCTAGAGATCCTCGTCTAGCGGGAGGCGAGCAGTACTTC

D: TRBD1
V: TRBV20-1
J: TRBJ1-1
size: many
CDR3: CGARTGDIEAFF
DNA: TGCGGTGCTAGGACAGGGGACATTGAAGCTTTCTTT

D: TRBD1
V: TRBV19
J: TRBJ2-1
size: many
CDR3: CASSISGQGNGQFF
DNA: TGTGCCAGTAGTATCTCTGGACAGGGGAATGGGCAGTTCTTC

D: NA
V: TRBV6-1
J: TRBJ2-5
size: many
CDR3: CASGRDPSHQETQYF
DNA: TGTGCCAGCGGCCGGGACCCCAGCCACCAAGAGACCCAGTACTTC

D: TRBD2
V: TRBV18
J: TRBJ2-1
size: NA
CDR3: CASSPLLTSGKVYNEQFF
DNA: TGTGCCAGCTCACCACTTTTGACTAGCGGGAAGGTCTACAATGAGCAGTTCTTC

D: TRBD1
V: TRBV6-1
J: TRBJ1-5
size: many
CDR3: CASSPHRQGVQPQHF
DNA: TGTGCCAGCAGTCCCCACCGACAGGGCGTACAGCCCCAGCATTTT

D: TRBD2
V: TRBV5-1
J: TRBJ2-1
size: NA
CDR3: CASSRGLVDWGAYNEQFF
DNA: TGCGCCAGCAGCAGGGGACTAGTGGATTGGGGAGCGTACAATGAGCAGTTCTTC

D: NA
V: TRBV6-8
J: TRBJ2-7
size: medium-sized
CDR3: CVLQGKRASYEQYF
DNA: TGTGTTTTACAAGGGAAGAGGGCCTCCTACGAGCAGTACTTC

D: NA
V: TRBV6-4
J: TRBJ2-7
size: many
CDR3: CASSGAGDEQYF
DNA: TGTGCCAGCAGTGGGGCCGGGGACGAGCAGTACTTC

D: NA
V: TRBV2
J: TRBJ2-6
size: many
CDR3: CASQGSGANVLTF
DNA: TGTGCCAGCCAGGGGTCTGGGGCCAACGTCCTGACTTTC

D: TRBD1
V: TRBV6-1
J: TRBJ2-7
size: NA
CDR3: CASSPYRGLPAGPHF
DNA: TGTGCCAGCAGCCCCTACAGGGGGCTTCCGGCGGGTCCGCACTTC

D: TRBD1
V: TRBV19
J: TRBJ1-3
size: many
CDR3: CASRPQGGNTIYF
DNA: TGTGCCAGTAGGCCACAGGGGGGAAACACCATATATTTT

D: NA
V: TRBV30
J: TRBJ1-4
size: NA
CDR3: CAWSVASNEKLFF
DNA: TGTGCCTGGAGTGTAGCCTCTAATGAAAAACTGTTTTTT